This TCR beta chain was captured in a study of blood T cell repertoires in COVID-19. Whole-study context: The United States, Italy and Spain provided the acute and convalescent COVID-19 samples. Sample material is recorded as cDNA or gDNA derived from T cells, B-cell-depleted T cells, or PBMCs.

The CDR3 spans 15 residues. J was trimmed by 6 bases and V by 3 bases; bases with no gene match: 10. CDR1 and CDR2 (germline): MNHNS, SASEGT. TCRdb's copy holds only in-frame clones and misses some; the assay was immunoSEQ multiplex PCR. Here the sample spans about 69,000 clones, about four fifths being singletons. Sample: peripheral blood. The chain carries TRBV6-1 and TRBJ2-7, with TRBD2 matching over 8 bases. The receptor was isolated from a human donor in a cohort sampled during active COVID-19. In nucleotides, the CDR3 is TGTGCCAGCAGTGATTGGACTAGCTGGCGGGTCGAGCAGTACTTC. It encodes CASSDWTSWRVEQYF.